A selection of T cell receptor beta chains follows, all from one sample in a study of blood T cell repertoires in COVID-19. Profiling relied on immunoSEQ multiplex PCR, and the TCRdb table lists in-frame clones only, not all of them. The sample has under 300,000 clones, about 80% seen once; the top ten hold around 3.4%. Sequencing was done on a sample of peripheral blood. These receptor sequences come from a woman older than 75 with acute or convalescent COVID-19. The CDR3 runs from the conserved cysteine through the conserved F or W. A D gene is named only where the DNA matches it firmly. Not all rows give a size; the values are once, few, many and, for expanded clones, a class.

>TRBV18|once|TRBJ1-1|.
CASSTKGLGSTEAFF
TGTGCCAGCTCGACCAAGGGCCTGGGGAGCACTGAAGCTTTCTTT
>TRBV5-1|few|TRBJ2-7|.
CASSKQTGYEQYF
TGCGCCAGCAGCAAACAAACAGGATACGAGCAGTACTTC
>TRBV7-3|.|TRBJ2-7|.
CASSLMGGPHEQYF
TGTGCCAGCAGCTTAATGGGGGGGCCCCACGAGCAGTACTTC
>TRBV2|.|TRBJ2-6|.
CASSSQSGANVLTF
TGTGCCAGCAGTTCCCAGTCCGGGGCCAACGTCCTGACTTTC
>TRBV30|.|TRBJ2-3|.
CAWGQSDTQYF
TGTGCCTGGGGCCAGTCGGATACGCAGTATTTT
>TRBV6-2/TRBV6-3|.|TRBJ2-3|TRBD2
CASSYIWREGNTDTQYF
TGTGCCAGCAGTTACATCTGGCGGGAGGGAAACACAGATACGCAGTATTTT
>TRBV6-5|once|TRBJ1-3|TRBD1
CASSYQTGTGNTIYF
TGTGCCAGCAGTTACCAGACAGGGACTGGAAACACCATATATTTT
>TRBV6-5|few|TRBJ1-1|TRBD1
CASRHRGTAEAFF
TGTGCCAGCAGACACAGGGGGACGGCTGAAGCTTTCTTT
>TRBV12-3/TRBV12-4|.|TRBJ1-1|.
CASSPGYTEAFF
TGTGCCAGCAGTCCCGGGTACACTGAAGCTTTCTTT
>TRBV11-2|.|TRBJ2-3|TRBD1
CASSLLRGRMSTDTQYF
TGTGCCAGCAGCCTACTCAGGGGGCGAATGAGCACAGATACGCAGTATTTT
>TRBV2|once|TRBJ2-3|TRBD1
CASSENPRGLSTDTQYF
TGTGCCAGCAGTGAAAACCCAAGGGGGCTGAGCACAGATACGCAGTATTTT
>TRBV7-9|.|TRBJ2-3|TRBD2
CASRASGGAALSDTQYF
TGTGCCAGCAGGGCTAGCGGGGGGGCCGCTCTCTCAGATACGCAGTATTTT
>TRBV2|.|TRBJ1-2|TRBD1
CASSARQGVHGYTF
TGTGCCAGCAGTGCTAGACAGGGAGTGCATGGCTACACCTTC
>TRBV7-9|few|TRBJ1-5|TRBD1
CASSLQGQGKNQPQHF
TGTGCCAGCAGCTTACAGGGACAGGGAAAGAATCAGCCCCAGCATTTT
>TRBV23-1|.|TRBJ2-1|TRBD2
CASSIPSGSLEDEQFF
TGCGCCAGCAGTATCCCTAGCGGGAGTTTAGAGGATGAGCAGTTCTTC
>TRBV19|.|TRBJ2-1|TRBD1
CASSASRDRGLSPYNEQFF
TGTGCCAGTAGTGCGTCCCGGGACAGGGGGCTCAGTCCCTACAATGAGCAGTTCTTC
>TRBV24-1|.|TRBJ2-3|TRBD2
CATSGTSGSTDTQYF
TGTGCCACCAGTGGGACTAGCGGGAGCACAGATACGCAGTATTTT
>TRBV5-6|.|TRBJ2-7|.
CASSDMGAPYYEQYF
TGTGCCAGCAGTGACATGGGGGCTCCGTACTACGAGCAGTACTTC
>TRBV19|.|TRBJ1-2|.
CASSTPGIYYGYTF
TGTGCCAGTAGTACGCCGGGAATTTATTATGGCTACACCTTC
>TRBV27|.|TRBJ2-2|.
CASSPYLSTATGELFF
TGTGCCAGCAGTCCTTACCTTTCGACAGCCACCGGGGAGCTGTTTTTT
>TRBV5-1|many|TRBJ1-2|.
CASSMQGYGYTF
TGCGCCAGCAGTATGCAGGGCTATGGCTACACCTTC
>TRBV6-5|.|TRBJ1-1|.
CASNPSRSNTEAFF
TGTGCCAGCAATCCCTCGAGGTCGAACACTGAAGCTTTCTTT
>TRBV29-1|.|TRBJ2-7|TRBD1
CSVDKQGGPTYEQYF
TGCAGCGTAGACAAACAGGGGGGACCGACCTACGAGCAGTACTTC
>TRBV3-1/TRBV3-2|once|TRBJ1-6|.
CASSQAQGQSPLHF
TGTGCCAGCAGCCAAGCCCAGGGCCAATCACCCCTCCACTTT
>TRBV5-5|.|TRBJ1-2|.
CASSFGWGLGDYTF
TGTGCCAGCAGCTTTGGATGGGGGCTCGGGGACTACACCTTC
>TRBV27|.|TRBJ2-3|TRBD2
CASSLKGTSGGFADTQYF
TGTGCCAGCAGTTTAAAGGGGACGAGCGGGGGGTTTGCAGATACGCAGTATTTT
>TRBV7-9|few|TRBJ2-7|TRBD1
CASSPGGQGFRQHEQYF
TGTGCCAGCAGCCCAGGGGGACAGGGCTTCAGGCAACACGAGCAGTACTTC
>TRBV7-9|.|TRBJ2-7|.
CASSPQGYSNQANEQYF
TGTGCCAGCAGCCCACAGGGTTACTCAAATCAAGCCAACGAGCAGTACTTC
>TRBV5-4|.|TRBJ1-6|TRBD1
CASSFDRGGYNSPLHF
TGTGCCAGCAGTTTCGACAGGGGAGGCTATAATTCACCCCTCCACTTT
>TRBV4-1|.|TRBJ2-2|.
CASSQTLGGGSSLPGELFF
TGCGCCAGCAGCCAAACACTGGGGGGCGGGAGTTCCCTCCCCGGGGAGCTGTTTTTT
>TRBV2|.|TRBJ1-4|.
CASSARGEKLFF
TGTGCCAGTTCAGCCCGGGGTGAAAAACTGTTTTTT
>TRBV11-2|.|TRBJ1-4|TRBD1
CASSSLSGGLGEKLFF
TGTGCCAGCAGCTCCCTATCAGGGGGCTTGGGTGAAAAACTGTTTTTT
>TRBV5-4|once|TRBJ1-2|.
CASSPWRGYGYTF
TGTGCCAGCAGCCCGTGGAGGGGCTATGGCTACACCTTC
>TRBV5-4|few|TRBJ1-1|TRBD1
CASSLEGTVEAFF
TGTGCCAGCAGCTTGGAGGGGACAGTTGAAGCTTTCTTT
>TRBV10-3|.|TRBJ2-7|TRBD2
CAISGTSGGIYEQYF
TGTGCCATCAGTGGCACTAGCGGGGGCATCTACGAGCAGTACTTC
>TRBV5-8|.|TRBJ2-3|.
CASSLSGVTDTQYF
TGTGCCAGCAGCTTGTCCGGGGTCACAGATACGCAGTATTTT
>TRBV5-1|.|TRBJ1-6|TRBD1
CASSTDRGNSPLHF
TGCGCCAGCAGCACGGACAGGGGAAATTCACCCCTCCACTTT
>TRBV27|few|TRBJ1-5|.
CASSHREGSRQPQHF
TGTGCCAGCAGCCACAGGGAAGGGAGCCGTCAGCCCCAGCATTTT
>TRBV6-2/TRBV6-3|few|TRBJ1-5|.
CASSPGWGNQPQHF
TGTGCCAGCAGTCCCGGGTGGGGCAATCAGCCCCAGCATTTT
>TRBV9|.|TRBJ1-2|.
CASSGFREKDYGYTF
TGTGCCAGCAGCGGATTCAGGGAAAAGGACTATGGCTACACCTTC
>TRBV7-2|.|TRBJ1-6|.
CASSLDTGFSPLHF
TGTGCCAGCAGCTTAGACACAGGGTTTTCACCCCTCCACTTT